A single sample gave rise to the 23 T cell receptor beta chains below, sequenced in a study of CD8+CD57+ T cells in acquired aplastic anemia. TCR beta VDJ combinations and CDR3 sequences were profiled from genomic DNA. From the reads, TCRdb called clonotypes with MiXCR, one entry per CDR3 protein. The table lists just over 400,000 distinct CDR3 sequences, approximately 70% of them singletons, with 4% in the top ten. Sequenced input: sorted CD4+, CD8+, or CD8+CD57+ T cells (not recorded which) from PBMCs. The origin of the receptors is a human donor in good health, serving as a control.

This clonotype was found once. This chain joins TRBV20-1 and TRBJ1-1; D is perhaps TRBD1 (6 bases). Deletions cut 3 bases from V and 4 bases from J, with 15 bases between. This CDR3 spans 14 amino acids. Germline CDR1 and CDR2: DFQATT and SNEGSKA (reference sequence). The CDR3 loop reads CSASLLGAGTEAFF. The CDR3 DNA reads TGCAGTGCTAGCTTGCTGGGGGCGGGCACTGAAGCTTTCTTT.

The gene calls are TRBV12-3 or TRBV12-4 and TRBJ2-1; unclear D gene. The CDR3 sequence is 15 residues long. The V end was cut by 5 bases, the J end by 8 bases, with 19 bases between. The CDR3 DNA reads TGTGCCAGCAGTCCAGACCAGCCAATCCAGCATGAGCAGTTCTTC. Protein sequence: CASSPDQPIQHEQFF.

The CDR3 sequence is CATDLGGGMNEQFF. The CDR3 coding sequence is TGTGCCACGGACCTGGGGGGGGGCATGAATGAGCAGTTCTTC. V gene TRBV7-8 combines with J gene TRBJ2-1; D possibly corresponds to TRBD2 (7 bases). This CDR3 spans 14 amino acids. Germline V gene sequence: CDR1 SGHVS, CDR2 FQNEAQ. V lost 10 bases and J 7 bases, leaving 20 bases between the germline ends.

Comments on this clonotype: The limits of the CDR3 on the DNA are not certain, so only TCRdb's listed CDR3 is given. This CDR3 is CASSVAAGGTDTQYFGPGTDTQYF. This chain uses TRBV2 with TRBJ2-3; TRBD1 is the table's D call and was not checked against the DNA. Looked up from germline, CDR1 is SNHLY and CDR2 is FYNNEI. The CDR3 length is 24 residues, termini included.

For this clonotype: This may be a read error, as it is one base from a much larger clone. The CDR3 DNA follows: TGTGCCAGCGCACTAGACGGGAGCTCCTATAATTCACCCCTCCACTTT. As protein: CASALDGSSYNSPLHF. The chain uses TRBV5-5 and TRBJ1-6; D gene unclear. Trimming pared 7 bases from V and 0 bases from J, leaving 14 bases between. CDR3 length: 16 residues. In germline, CDR1 is SGHKS, CDR2 YYEKEE (reference sequence).

Concerning this clonotype: The junction departs from germline at one end; a sequencing error may be responsible. The chain links TRBV2 to TRBJ2-7; D is unclear. Germline loops: CDR1 SNHLY, CDR2 FYNNEI. The CDR3 runs 13 residues. This CDR3 reads CASSALAPYGQYF. CDR3 coding DNA: TGTGCCAGCAGTGCCCTGGCGCCCTACGGGCAGTACTTC. The full variable domain, in which reference TRBV2 and TRBJ2-7 provide the parts outside the CDR3, is EPEVTQTPSHQVTQMGQEVILRCVPISNHLYFYWYRQILGQKVEFLVSFYNNEISEKSEIFDDQFSVERPDGSNFTLKIRSTKLEDSAMYFCASSALAPYGQYFGPGTRLTVT.

In this sample, this clonotype turned up a few times. The chain joins TRBV7-2 to TRBJ2-7; the D gene is possibly TRBD2 (6 bases). Trimming stripped 1 base from V and 2 bases from J, with 9 bases between. Germline CDR1 reads SGHTA; CDR2 reads FQGNSA. This CDR3 is built from 14 residues. CDR3 sequence reads: CASSLGGGTYEQYF. The DNA for the CDR3 is TGTGCCAGCAGCTTAGGTGGGGGGACCTACGAGCAGTACTTC.

The chain combines TRBV7-2 with TRBJ2-7; 9 bases align to TRBD1. Losses at the gene ends were 4 bases for V and 1 base for J; bases not matched to a gene: 11. The CDR3 loop spans 17 amino acids. Germline CDR1 reads SGHTA; CDR2 reads FQGNSA. CDR3: CASSSPGTGRRSYEQYF. CDR3 nucleotides: TGTGCCAGCAGCTCCCCCGGGACAGGGAGGAGGTCCTACGAGCAGTACTTC.

This clonotype has just a few counts. The J gene is TRBJ1-6, the V gene TRBV24-1, with D perhaps matching TRBD1 (6 bases). The germline V gene encodes CDR1 KGHDR and CDR2 SFDVKD. V was cut by 4 bases and J by 7 bases, with 10 bases left in between. CDR3 size: 14 residues. As DNA, the CDR3 is TGTGCCACCAGTGAAAGGGGGATGAATTCACCCCTCCACTTT. This sequence encodes CATSERGMNSPLHF.

For this clonotype: The junction differs from germline at one of its ends, possibly a read error. V is TRBV7-2 and J is TRBJ1-4, with D perhaps matching TRBD1 (5 bases). The CDR3 is made up of 16 amino acids. CDR1 is SGHTA and CDR2 is FQGNSA in the germline V gene. The CDR3 DNA reads TGCGCCAGCAGCCAAAATCACTGGGACGGAAAAGAAATACTGTTTTTT. This gives the protein CASSQNHWDGKEILFF. Using reference TRBV7-2 and TRBJ1-4 for the parts outside the CDR3, the full variable domain is GAGVSQSPSNKVTEKGKDVELRCDPISGHTALYWYRQSLGQGLEFLIYFQGNSAPDKSGLPSDRFSAERTGGSVSTLTIQRTQQEDSAVYLCASSQNHWDGKEILFFGSGTQLSVL.

In the case of this clonotype: Likely a read error: the CDR3 ends without its conserved phenylalanine or tryptophan. Because the CDR3's place on the DNA is in doubt, the DNA is left out and the CDR3 is given as listed by TCRdb. The chain couples TRBV2 to TRBJ1-2. The CDR3 is 14 amino acids in total, end residues counted. The germline V gene has CDR1 SNHLY and CDR2 FYNNEI. CDR3 protein: CASSSSQVYEQYFL.

About this clonotype itself: One base away lies a much larger clone, so this may be a sequencing read error. This rearrangement joins TRBV12-3 or TRBV12-4 to TRBJ1-5; D remains unclear. The CDR3 covers 15 residues. The germline V and J ends were trimmed by 5 bases and 2 bases, with 13 bases remaining between them. The DNA for the CDR3 is TGTGCCAGCAGTCTCCACGAGATTGGCAATCAGCCCCAGCATTTT. Amino acid sequence: CASSLHEIGNQPQHF.

To note about this clonotype: At one of its ends the junction is not consistent with the germline gene, which may arise from a read error. This chain links TRBV4-3 with TRBJ2-3; the D gene is possibly TRBD2 (6 bases). This CDR3 contains 13 residues. Germline-derived CDR1 and CDR2 are LGHNA and YSLEER. CDR3 nucleotide sequence: TGCGCCAGCAGCGGAACTAGCACAGATTCGCAGTATTTT. Protein sequence: CASSGTSTDSQYF.

Ten or more counts support this clonotype. The rearrangement uses TRBV12-3 or TRBV12-4 and TRBJ1-4; D perhaps matches TRBD1 (6 bases). This CDR3 has 14 residues. The V end lost 6 bases, the J end lost 8 bases, and 16 bases lay between the germline ends. The CDR3 sequence is CASSRGGSEEKLFF. The CDR3 region has the DNA TGTGCCAGCAGCCGAGGGGGTTCTGAAGAAAAACTGTTTTTT.

This chain joins TRBV7-9 and TRBJ1-5, with D uncertain. Trimming pared 5 bases from V and 14 bases from J, leaving 16 bases between. CDR1 is SEHNR, CDR2 FQNEAQ, per germline (reference sequence). The CDR3 sequence is 12 residues long. CDR3 sequence (DNA): TGTGCCAGCAGCGCCAGGATCGACACCGAGCATTTT. This sequence encodes CASSARIDTEHF.

Points on this clonotype: An end of the junction does not agree with germline; a read error may underlie this. The chain uses TRBV12-3 or TRBV12-4 and TRBJ2-5; 8 positions agree with TRBD2. CDR3 length equals 14 residues. The CDR3 spells CASSVGTRQETQYF. The CDR3 bases are TGCGCCAGCAGTGTAGGGACTAGACAAGAGACCCAGTACTTC.

V and J are TRBV7-2 and TRBJ2-5, with 10 bases fitting TRBD2. Germline V gene data show CDR1 as SGHTA and CDR2 as FQGNSA. Trimming removed 5 bases from V and 3 bases from J; junction bases left unmatched: 9. There are 16 residues in the CDR3. The CDR3 reads CASSQRAGGLEETQYF. DNA for the CDR3: TGTGCCAGCAGCCAACGAGCGGGGGGGTTGGAAGAGACCCAGTACTTC.

This clonotype was seen once. The chain carries TRBV9 and TRBJ1-2, with D perhaps matching TRBD1 (5 bases). CDR3 size: 15 residues. Germline CDR1 reads SGDLS; CDR2 reads YYNGEE. Deletions cut 4 bases from V and 12 bases from J, with 25 bases between. In DNA form, the CDR3 reads TGTGCCAGCAGCATAAAACCTTCCCGGGGGGTCGGTAACACCTTC. Amino acids: CASSIKPSRGVGNTF.

This clonotype was detected ten times or more. V gene TRBV27 combines with J gene TRBJ2-3; D may be TRBD1 (5 bases). Trimming removed 7 bases at V and 1 base at J, with 12 bases between. The germline V gene encodes CDR1 MNHEY and CDR2 SMNVEV (reference sequence). The CDR3 runs 14 residues. The CDR3 DNA follows: TGTGCCAGCAAACGACAGCGACGCACAGATACGCAGTATTTT. It codes for CASKRQRRTDTQYF.

This rearrangement joins TRBV19 to TRBJ1-6, with D perhaps TRBD1 (5 bases). The J call is uncertain, as TRBJ1-5 better fits the DNA end. In germline, CDR1 is LNHDA, CDR2 SQIVND (reference sequence). The length of the CDR3 is 15 residues. Here the CDR3 DNA reads TGTGCCAGTAGTATACGCAGGGCTCCTGGTCAGCCCCAGCATTTT. It is translated as CASSIRRAPGQPQHF.

This clonotype was counted many times. This rearrangement joins TRBV7-2 to TRBJ2-5, with D tentatively TRBD1 (7 bases). The CDR3 consists of 13 residues. Germline CDR1 SGHTA, CDR2 FQGNSA. V was pared by 2 bases and J by 10 bases, with 14 bases between. The DNA of the CDR3 is TGTGCCAGCAGCTTACAGGCCAGGGGGGTCCAGTACTTC. It encodes CASSLQARGVQYF.

This clonotype turned up a few times. The chain carries TRBV20-1 and TRBJ1-5, with 8 nucleotides matching TRBD1. Germline CDR1 DFQATT, CDR2 SNEGSKA (reference sequence). V dropped 3 bases and J dropped 5; count of bases not matched to a gene: 6. The CDR3 is made up of 14 amino acids. In DNA form, the CDR3 reads TGCAGTGCTAGGGGGGGACAGGTTTATCAGCCCCAGCATTTT. Translated, it gives CSARGGQVYQPQHF.

Note on this clonotype: The conserved closing phenylalanine or tryptophan is absent in this CDR3, likely reflecting a read error. The DNA is left out, because the CDR3 cannot be placed on it with certainty; the CDR3 is given as TCRdb lists it. This chain connects TRBV9 to TRBJ2-3; the table calls TRBD2, which could not be checked here. Germline V gene data show CDR1 as SGDLS and CDR2 as YYNGEE. The CDR3 is made up of 13 amino acids, end residues included. This chain's CDR3 is CASSVVPLAGKNV.